This passage covers 2 T cell receptor beta chains from one sample sequenced in a study of graft-versus-host responses after intestinal transplantation. The table came from immunoSEQ multiplex PCR; TCRdb's copy has only in-frame clones and leaves some out. The sample includes 77,000 or so clones, roughly 90% seen only once; the top ten take roughly 0.72%. Sample: PBMCs, taken 98 days after intestinal transplantation. The receptors were sampled from a human patient who received an intestinal transplant, so some T cells may come from the graft donor.

This chain uses TRBV27 with TRBJ2-1; D is perhaps TRBD1 or TRBD2 (7 bases each). The ends were cut back, 4 bases at V and 6 bases at J, with 13 bases in the middle. The CDR3 loop spans 14 amino acids. Germline-derived CDR1 and CDR2 are MNHEY and SMNVEV (reference sequence). The CDR3 protein is CASSSGGEGNEQFF. CDR3 nucleotides: TGTGCCAGCAGTTCAGGGGGGGAGGGCAATGAGCAGTTCTTC.

Here the CDR3 DNA reads TGTGCCACCAGCAGACTTCGAACTCGACTAGTTTACAAGGGCTCCTACAATGAGCAGTTCTTC. Translation: CATSRLRTRLVYKGSYNEQFF. The V and J genes are TRBV15 and TRBJ2-1; D perhaps matches TRBD2 (6 bases). Germline V gene lookup returns CDR1 LNHNV and CDR2 YYDKDF (reference sequence). V was trimmed by 2 bases and J by 0 bases, leaving 26 bases between them. The CDR3 covers 21 residues.